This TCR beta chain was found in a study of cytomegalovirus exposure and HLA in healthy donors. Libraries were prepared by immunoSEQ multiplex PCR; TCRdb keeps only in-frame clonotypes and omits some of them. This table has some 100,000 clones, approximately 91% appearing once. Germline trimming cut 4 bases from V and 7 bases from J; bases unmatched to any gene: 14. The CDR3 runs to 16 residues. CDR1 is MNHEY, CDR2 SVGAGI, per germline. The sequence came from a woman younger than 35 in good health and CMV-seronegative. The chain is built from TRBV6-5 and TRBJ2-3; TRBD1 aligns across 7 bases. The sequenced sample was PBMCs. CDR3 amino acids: CASSWGQTEALHTQYF. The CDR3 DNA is TGTGCCAGCAGTTGGGGACAGACCGAGGCTCTACATACGCAGTATTTT.